This T cell receptor beta chain comes out of a study of metastatic and nonmetastatic thyroid tumors. Study-wide points: It was reportedly found that TCR beta diversity was significantly higher in malignant thyroid tumors than in benign nodules, a difference seen in both blood and tumor samples.

Through MiXCR, TCRdb re-clonotyped the PCR reads. This sample has tens of thousands of clones; roughly a fifth occur once, and the top ten carry 18%. Treatment of any kind had been given to no patient before thyroid surgery. The germline V and J ends were trimmed by 5 bases and 1 base, with 11 bases remaining between them. CDR1 and CDR2 from the germline V gene are SGHTA and FQGTGA. This CDR3 contains 14 residues. Many counts were recorded for this clone. The antigen is not known. The gene calls are TRBV7-3 and TRBJ1-1; D is ambiguous. Sequencing was performed on blood. This receptor was identified in a female donor with papillary thyroid cancer or a benign thyroid nodule (not recorded which). Some clones in this sample may be carry-over from other donors' samples. CDR3 coding DNA: TGTGCCAGCAGCCCCGGACCGGGGAACACTGAAGCTTTCTTT. It translates to CASSPGPGNTEAFF.